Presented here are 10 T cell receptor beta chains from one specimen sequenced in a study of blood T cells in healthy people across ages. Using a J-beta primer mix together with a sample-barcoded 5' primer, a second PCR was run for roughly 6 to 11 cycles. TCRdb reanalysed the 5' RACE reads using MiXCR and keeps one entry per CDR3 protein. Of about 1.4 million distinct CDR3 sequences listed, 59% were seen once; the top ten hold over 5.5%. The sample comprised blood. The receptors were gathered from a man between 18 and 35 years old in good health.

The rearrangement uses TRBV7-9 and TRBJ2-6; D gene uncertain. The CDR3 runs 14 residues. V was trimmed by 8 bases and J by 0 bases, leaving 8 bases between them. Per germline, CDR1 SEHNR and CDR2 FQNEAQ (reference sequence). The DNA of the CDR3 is TGTGCCAGCCCGTTAAACTCTGGGGCCAACGTCCTGACTTTC. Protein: CASPLNSGANVLTF.

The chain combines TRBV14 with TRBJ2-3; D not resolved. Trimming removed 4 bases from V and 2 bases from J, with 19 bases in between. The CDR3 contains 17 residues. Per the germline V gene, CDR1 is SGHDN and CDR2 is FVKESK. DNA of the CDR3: TGTGCCAGCAGCCCCCTGGTGAATCCTTTGTCCACAGATACGCAGTATTTT. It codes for CASSPLVNPLSTDTQYF. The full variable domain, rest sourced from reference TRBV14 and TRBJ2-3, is EAGVTQFPSHSVIEKGQTVTLRCDPISGHDNLYWYRRVMGKEIKFLLHFVKESKQDESGMPNNRFLAERTGGTYSTLKVQPAELEDSGVYFCASSPLVNPLSTDTQYFGPGTRLTVL.

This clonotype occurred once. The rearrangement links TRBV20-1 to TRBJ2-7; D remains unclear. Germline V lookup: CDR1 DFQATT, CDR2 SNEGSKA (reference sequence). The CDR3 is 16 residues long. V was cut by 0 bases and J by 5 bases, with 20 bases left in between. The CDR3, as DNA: TGCAGTGCTAGAGATCCTCGTCGATATGCTGTCCACGAGCAGTACTTC. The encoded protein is CSARDPRRYAVHEQYF.

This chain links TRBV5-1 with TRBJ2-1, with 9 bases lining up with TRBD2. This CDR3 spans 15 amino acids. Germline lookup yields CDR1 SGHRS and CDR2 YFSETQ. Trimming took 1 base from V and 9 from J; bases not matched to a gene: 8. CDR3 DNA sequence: TGCGCCAGCAGCTTGTATGCTAGCGGGGCGGGTGAGCAGTTCTTC. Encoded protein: CASSLYASGAGEQFF.

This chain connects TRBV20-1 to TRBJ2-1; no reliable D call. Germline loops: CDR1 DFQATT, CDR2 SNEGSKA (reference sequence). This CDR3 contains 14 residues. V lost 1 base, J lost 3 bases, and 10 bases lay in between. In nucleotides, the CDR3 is TGCAGTGCTAGAGGGCGCAGACTCTACAATGAGCAGTTCTTC. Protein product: CSARGRRLYNEQFF.

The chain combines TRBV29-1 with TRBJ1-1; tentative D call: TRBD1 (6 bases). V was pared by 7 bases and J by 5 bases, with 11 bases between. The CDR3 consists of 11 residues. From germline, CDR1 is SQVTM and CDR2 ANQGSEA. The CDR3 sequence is CSGQGSTEAFF. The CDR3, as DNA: TGCAGCGGTCAGGGGAGTACTGAAGCTTTCTTT. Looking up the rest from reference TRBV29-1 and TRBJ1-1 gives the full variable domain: SAVISQKPSRDICQRGTSLTIQCQVDSQVTMMFWYRQQPGQSLTLIATANQGSEATYESGFVIDKFPISRPNLTFSTLTVSNMSPEDSSIYLCSGQGSTEAFFGQGTRLTVV.

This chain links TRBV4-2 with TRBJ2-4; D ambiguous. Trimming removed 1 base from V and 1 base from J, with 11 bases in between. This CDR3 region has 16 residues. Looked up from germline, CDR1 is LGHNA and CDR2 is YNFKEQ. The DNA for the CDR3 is TGTGCCAGCAGCCAAGGGGCCTACTTGGCCAAAAACATTCAGTACTTC. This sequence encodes CASSQGAYLAKNIQYF.

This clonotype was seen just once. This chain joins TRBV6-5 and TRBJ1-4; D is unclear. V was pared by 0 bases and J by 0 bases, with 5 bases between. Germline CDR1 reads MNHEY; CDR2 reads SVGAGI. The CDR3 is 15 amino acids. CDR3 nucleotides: TGTGCCAGCAGTTACTCATGGGCAACTAATGAAAAACTGTTTTTT. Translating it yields CASSYSWATNEKLFF.

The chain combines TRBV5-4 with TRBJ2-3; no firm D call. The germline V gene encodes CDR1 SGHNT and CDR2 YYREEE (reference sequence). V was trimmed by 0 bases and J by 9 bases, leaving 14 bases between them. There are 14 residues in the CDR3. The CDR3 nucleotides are TGTGCCAGCAGCTTGGCCTCGCGCCGCCAGACGCAGTATTTT. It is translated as CASSLASRRQTQYF.

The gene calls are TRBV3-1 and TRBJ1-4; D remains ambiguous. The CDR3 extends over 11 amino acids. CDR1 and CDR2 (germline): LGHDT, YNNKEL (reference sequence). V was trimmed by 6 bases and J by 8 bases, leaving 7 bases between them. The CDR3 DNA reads TGTGCCAGCAGGCGCGAGGAAAAACTGTTTTTT. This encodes CASRREEKLFF. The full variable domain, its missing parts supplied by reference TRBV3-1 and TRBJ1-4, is DTAVSQTPKYLVTQMGNDKSIKCEQNLGHDTMYWYKQDSKKFLKIMFSYNNKELIINETVPNRFSPKSPDKAHLNLHINSLELGDSAVYFCASRREEKLFFGSGTQLSVL.